This T cell receptor beta chain came from a study of CD8 T cells in Susac syndrome. Study-wide results and limits: In its TCR sequencing and HLA analysis, the study acknowledged that the number of individuals was relatively small. Susac syndrome CD4+ T cell repertoires showed no clonal expansion.

Random hexamers were used to reverse transcribe roughly 0.5 to 1 ug of RNA. The immunoSEQ assay covered 54 Vbeta and 13 Jbeta segments for CDR3. TCRdb fed the immunoSEQ multiplex PCR reads into MiXCR, producing one record per CDR3 protein. Here the sample spans about 150,000 distinct CDR3 sequences, around 95% being singletons. A remark on this clonotype: Antigen: not known.

Material: CD4+ T cells from PBMCs. The receptor was isolated from a human donor with Susac syndrome.

The DNA for the CDR3 is TGTGCCAGCACCCGGACAGGCCTGAACACTGAAGCTTTCTTT. Translating it yields CASTRTGLNTEAFF. The chain links TRBV6-5 to TRBJ1-1; TRBD1 matches 7 bases. The CDR3 sequence is 14 residues long. J lost 0 bases, V lost 7 bases, and 5 bases had no gene match. CDR1 and CDR2 from the germline V gene are MNHEY and SVGAGI.